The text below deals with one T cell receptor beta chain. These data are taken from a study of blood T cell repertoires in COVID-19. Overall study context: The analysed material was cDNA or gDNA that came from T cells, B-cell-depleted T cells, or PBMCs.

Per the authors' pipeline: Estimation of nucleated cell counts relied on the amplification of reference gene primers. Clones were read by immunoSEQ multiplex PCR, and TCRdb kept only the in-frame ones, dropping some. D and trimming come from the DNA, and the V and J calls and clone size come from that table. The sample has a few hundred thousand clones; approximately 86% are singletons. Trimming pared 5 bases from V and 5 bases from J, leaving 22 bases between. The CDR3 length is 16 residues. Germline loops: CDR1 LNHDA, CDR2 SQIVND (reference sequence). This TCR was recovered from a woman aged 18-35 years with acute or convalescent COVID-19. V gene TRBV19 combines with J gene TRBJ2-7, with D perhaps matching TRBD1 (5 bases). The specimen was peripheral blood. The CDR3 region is CASSFAARAVFHEQYF. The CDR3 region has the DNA TGTGCCAGTAGTTTCGCCGCCAGGGCAGTTTTCCACGAGCAGTACTTC.